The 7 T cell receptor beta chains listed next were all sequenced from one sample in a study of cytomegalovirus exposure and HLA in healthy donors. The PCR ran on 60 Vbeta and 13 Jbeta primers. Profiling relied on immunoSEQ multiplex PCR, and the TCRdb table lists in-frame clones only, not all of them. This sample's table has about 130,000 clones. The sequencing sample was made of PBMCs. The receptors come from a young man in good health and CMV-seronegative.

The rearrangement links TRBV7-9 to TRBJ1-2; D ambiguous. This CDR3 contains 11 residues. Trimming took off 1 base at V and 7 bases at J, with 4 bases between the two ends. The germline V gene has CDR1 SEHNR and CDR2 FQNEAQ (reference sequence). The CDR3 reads CASSLDGGYTF. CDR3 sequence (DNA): TGTGCCAGCAGCTTAGACGGTGGCTACACCTTC.

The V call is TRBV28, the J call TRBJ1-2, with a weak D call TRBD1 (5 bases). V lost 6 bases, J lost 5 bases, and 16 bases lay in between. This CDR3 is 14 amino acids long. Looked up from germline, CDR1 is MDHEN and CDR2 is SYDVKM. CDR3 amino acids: CASSEKEKGYGYTF. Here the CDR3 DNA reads TGTGCCAGCAGCGAAAAGGAAAAGGGGTATGGCTACACCTTC.

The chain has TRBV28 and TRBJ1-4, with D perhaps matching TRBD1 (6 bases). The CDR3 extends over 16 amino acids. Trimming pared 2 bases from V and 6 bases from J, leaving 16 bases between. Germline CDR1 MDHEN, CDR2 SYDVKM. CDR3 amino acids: CASSLRTGFSDEKLFF. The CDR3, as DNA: TGTGCCAGCAGTTTACGTACAGGGTTCTCGGATGAAAAACTGTTTTTT.

In nucleotides, the CDR3 is TGTGCCAGCAGAGGGACAGGGGTGTCAAACGAGCAGTACTTC. It translates to CASRGTGVSNEQYF. The gene calls are TRBV6-5 and TRBJ2-7; 10 nucleotides align to TRBD1. Trimming cost V 6 bases and J 5 bases; bases outside gene matches: 7. CDR3 length: 14 amino acids. CDR1 is MNHEY and CDR2 is SVGAGI in the germline V gene.

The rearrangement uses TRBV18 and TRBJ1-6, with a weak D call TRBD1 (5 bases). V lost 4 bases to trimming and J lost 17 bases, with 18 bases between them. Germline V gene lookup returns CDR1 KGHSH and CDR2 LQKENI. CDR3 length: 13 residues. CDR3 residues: CASSQNKQVLIHF. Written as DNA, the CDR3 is TGTGCCAGCTCACAAAACAAACAGGTCTTGATCCACTTT.

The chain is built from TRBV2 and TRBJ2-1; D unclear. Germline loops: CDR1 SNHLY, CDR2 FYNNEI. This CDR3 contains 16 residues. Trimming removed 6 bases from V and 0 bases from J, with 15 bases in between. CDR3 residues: CASRSARQSSYNEQFF. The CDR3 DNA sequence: TGTGCCAGCAGGAGTGCCAGACAAAGCTCCTACAATGAGCAGTTCTTC.

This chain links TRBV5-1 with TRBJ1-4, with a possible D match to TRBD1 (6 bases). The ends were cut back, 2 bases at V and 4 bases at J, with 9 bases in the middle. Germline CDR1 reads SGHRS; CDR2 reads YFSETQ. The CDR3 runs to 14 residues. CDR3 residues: CASSFWTVNEKLFF. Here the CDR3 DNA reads TGCGCCAGCAGCTTCTGGACAGTTAATGAAAAACTGTTTTTT. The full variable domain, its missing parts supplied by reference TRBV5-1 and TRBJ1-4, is KAGVTQTPRYLIKTRGQQVTLSCSPISGHRSVSWYQQTPGQGLQFLFEYFSETQRNKGNFPGRFSGRQFSNSRSEMNVSTLELGDSALYLCASSFWTVNEKLFFGSGTQLSVL.